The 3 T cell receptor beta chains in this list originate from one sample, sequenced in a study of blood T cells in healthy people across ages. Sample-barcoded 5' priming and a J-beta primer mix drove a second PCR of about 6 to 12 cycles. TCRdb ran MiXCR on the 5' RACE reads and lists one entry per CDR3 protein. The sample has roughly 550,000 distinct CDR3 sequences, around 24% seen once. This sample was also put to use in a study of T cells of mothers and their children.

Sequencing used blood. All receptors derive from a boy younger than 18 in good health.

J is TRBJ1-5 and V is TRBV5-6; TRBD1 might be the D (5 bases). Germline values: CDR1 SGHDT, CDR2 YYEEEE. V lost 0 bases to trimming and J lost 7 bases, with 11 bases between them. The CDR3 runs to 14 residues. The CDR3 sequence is CASSLGGEGQPQHF. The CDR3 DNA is TGTGCCAGCAGCTTGGGAGGGGAGGGACAGCCCCAGCATTTT.

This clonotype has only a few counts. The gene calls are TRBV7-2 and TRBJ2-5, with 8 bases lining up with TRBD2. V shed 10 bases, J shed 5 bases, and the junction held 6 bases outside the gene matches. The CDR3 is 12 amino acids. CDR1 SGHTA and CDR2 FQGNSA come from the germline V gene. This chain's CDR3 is CATGRAGETQYF. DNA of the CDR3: TGTGCCACCGGGAGGGCCGGTGAGACCCAGTACTTC.

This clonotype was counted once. This chain's CDR3 is CSASPGTGDGYTF. Written as DNA, the CDR3 is TGCAGTGCTAGCCCCGGGACAGGGGATGGCTACACCTTC. The rearrangement uses TRBV20-1 and TRBJ1-2, with TRBD1 matching over 10 bases. The length of the CDR3 is 13 residues. Germline CDR1 is DFQATT and CDR2 is SNEGSKA (reference sequence). V shed 3 bases and J 6 bases; nucleotides not matched to a gene: 4.